This TCR beta chain was recovered during a study of blood T cell repertoires in COVID-19. Study information: Researchers got acute and convalescent COVID-19 samples from the United States, Italy and Spain.

CDR3 length equals 13 residues. With 6 bases removed from V and 6 bases from J, the gap between germline ends came to 14 bases. The germline V gene has CDR1 MNHEY and CDR2 SVGAGI. Sequencing was performed with immunoSEQ multiplex PCR; in TCRdb, only in-frame clones are kept and a portion is missing. The sample includes about 260,000 clones, over 70% of them seen just once. The clonotype originates from a woman aged 35 to 49 who had recovered from COVID-19. This chain connects TRBV6-5 to TRBJ1-2; tentatively, D is TRBD1 (6 bases). The sequenced material came from peripheral blood. CDR3 nucleotides: TGTGCCAGCAGGCGAAGGGACATAAATGGCTACACCTTC. Translated, it gives CASRRRDINGYTF.